This T cell receptor (beta chain) was sequenced for a study of T cell clones after liver transplantation. Study in general: Liver transplant recipients had immunosuppression withdrawal attempted within 2 years.

Trimming took off 8 bases at V and 6 bases at J, with 20 bases between the two ends. The CDR3 sequence is 15 residues long. Study results and limitations: Post-transplant, graft-donor-reactive CD4 TCRbeta sequences in blood dropped significantly in most of the 8 subjects.

Data came from immunoSEQ multiplex PCR; TCRdb stores just in-frame clones and leaves some out. Of roughly 40,000 clones listed, around 84% are singletons. Details on this clone: Its antigen remains unknown.

This chain connects TRBV5-3 to TRBJ1-4; a possible D gene is TRBD1 (6 bases). TRBV5-3 is designated an ORF whose function remains uncertain. Sequencing was performed on CD4+ T cells from blood, taken 24 months after liver transplant. The TCR was taken from a human patient who received a liver transplant. Some T cells may be transferred from the graft donor. The CDR3: CASSQAQGSDEKLFF. In DNA form, the CDR3 reads TGTGCCAGCAGCCAAGCGCAGGGGTCGGATGAAAAACTGTTTTTT.